These 2 T cell receptor beta chains originate from one sample sequenced in a study of shared clonotypes between healthy human individuals. TCRdb's table, derived via immunoSEQ multiplex PCR, lists solely in-frame clones and lacks some. The repertoire holds about 470,000 clones, 70% to 80% seen once, with 13% in the top ten. The sequenced sample consisted of PBMCs. Receptors were obtained from a woman between 35 and 50 years old in good health. Some clones in this sample may be carry-over from other donors' samples.

The rearrangement links TRBV28 to TRBJ2-3; the match to TRBD2 covers 11 bases. Germline-derived CDR1 and CDR2 are MDHEN and SYDVKM. CDR3 length: 16 amino acids. J lost 4 bases, V lost 5 bases, and 8 bases had no gene match. The CDR3 coding sequence is TGTGCCAGCAGTGACTTTAGCGGGAGGGCGGCAGATACGCAGTATTTT. Residues: CASSDFSGRAADTQYF.

The chain recombines TRBV15 with TRBJ1-2, with D unclear. The germline gives CDR1 LNHNV, CDR2 YYDKDF (reference sequence). The CDR3 sequence is 15 residues long. V dropped 0 bases and J dropped 2 bases, with 10 bases sitting between them. The CDR3 region has the DNA TGTGCCACCAGCAGAGATACCACAGTAAACTATGGCTACACCTTC. Translating gives CATSRDTTVNYGYTF.